This T cell receptor (beta chain) was observed in a study of cytomegalovirus exposure and HLA in healthy donors. The overall study: Most genotyped donors, over 70% of more than 300, had Caucasian-associated genetic ancestry. Study-level results: Among CMV-associated TCR beta chains, most appeared HLA-restricted in a later analysis. Researchers catalogued approximately 170 TCR beta chains as cytomegalovirus-associated.

The count of this clone is one. As yet, its antigen is unknown. CDR3 length: 14 amino acids. V dropped 5 bases and J dropped 2 bases, with 10 bases sitting between them. In germline, CDR1 is SGHTA, CDR2 FQGTGA. PCR employed 60 Vbeta and 13 Jbeta primers. The table came from immunoSEQ multiplex PCR; TCRdb's copy has only in-frame clones and leaves some out. The repertoire holds fewer than 200,000 clones, about 71% seen once, with about 2.7% in the top ten. The rearrangement links TRBV7-3 to TRBJ2-1, with TRBD1 as a possible D gene (5 bases). The receptor was isolated from a young woman in good health and CMV-seronegative. Sequencing input: PBMCs. CDR3 DNA: TGTGCCAGCAGCCTGCAGGGAACCTACAATGAGCAGTTCTTC. The encoded protein is CASSLQGTYNEQFF.